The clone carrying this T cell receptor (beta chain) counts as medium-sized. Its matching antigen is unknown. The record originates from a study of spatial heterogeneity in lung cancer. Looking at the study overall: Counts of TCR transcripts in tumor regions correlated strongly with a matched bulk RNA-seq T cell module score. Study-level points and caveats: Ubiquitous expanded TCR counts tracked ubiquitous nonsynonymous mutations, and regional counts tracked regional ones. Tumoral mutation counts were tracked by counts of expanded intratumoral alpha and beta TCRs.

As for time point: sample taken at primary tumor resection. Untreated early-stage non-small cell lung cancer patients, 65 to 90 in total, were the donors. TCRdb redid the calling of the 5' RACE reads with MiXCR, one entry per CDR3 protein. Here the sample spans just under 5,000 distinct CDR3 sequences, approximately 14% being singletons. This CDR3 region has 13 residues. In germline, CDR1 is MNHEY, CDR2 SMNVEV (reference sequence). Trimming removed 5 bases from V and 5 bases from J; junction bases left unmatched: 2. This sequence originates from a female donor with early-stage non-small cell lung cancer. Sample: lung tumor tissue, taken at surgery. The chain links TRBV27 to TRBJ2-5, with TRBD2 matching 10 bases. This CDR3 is CASSRLAGETQYF. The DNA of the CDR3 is TGTGCCAGCAGTCGACTAGCGGGTGAGACCCAGTACTTC.